This is a list of T cell receptor beta chains from one sample in a study of T cells in Graves' hyperthyroidism and ophthalmopathy. TCRdb fed the multiplex PCR reads into MiXCR, producing one record per CDR3 protein. This table holds about 700,000 distinct CDR3 sequences, 13% to 15% found once. Material for sequencing was blood. The source is a woman in her late teens or twenties with Graves' hyperthyroidism. The CDR3 runs from the conserved cysteine through the conserved F or W. D genes are given only for firm matches. A clone size is listed for some rows: how often the clone was seen (once, few, many), or a class if it is expanded.

TRBJ1-2	TRBV7-2	few	.	14	TGTGCCAGCAGTCGTCCCGGGACACCTTATGGCTACACCTTC	CASSRPGTPYGYTF
TRBJ1-2	TRBV13	.	.	17	TGTGCCAGCAGCTTTTTTGGAAGACAGGACCCCTCCTACGGCTACACCTTC	CASSFFGRQDPSYGYTF
TRBJ1-6	TRBV28	many	.	13	TGTGCCAGCTGTAGCTCCTATAATTCACCCCTCCACTTT	CASCSSYNSPLHF
TRBJ2-1	TRBV20-1	many	.	15	TGCAGTGCAAAATCAGCGGTCTCGCCACGTAATGAGCAGTTCTTC	CSAKSAVSPRNEQFF
TRBJ2-7	TRBV25-1	few	TRBD1	15	TGTGCCAGCAGTGACCCCGGGACAGGGGCCTACGAGCAGTACTTC	CASSDPGTGAYEQYF
TRBJ1-2	TRBV10-3	.	.	13	TGTGCCAACATCCCCGGGCCGAACTATGGCTACACCTTC	CANIPGPNYGYTF
TRBJ2-1	TRBV7-6	.	TRBD2	16	TGTGCCAGCAGCTTAGCGTTCCTAGCGGGAGGAGGTGAGCAGTTCTTC	CASSLAFLAGGGEQFF
TRBJ2-7	TRBV3-1	many	.	14	TGTGCCAGCAGCCCAGGGTGGCTCTCCTACGAGCAGTACTTC	CASSPGWLSYEQYF
TRBJ2-1	TRBV2	.	.	11	TGTGCCAGCAGTGAGGTTTTTGAGCATTTCTTC	CASSEVFEHFF
TRBJ2-4	TRBV4-3	.	.	15	TGCGCCAGCAGCCAAGAGGGGACAGCCAAAAACATTCAGTACTTC	CASSQEGTAKNIQYF
TRBJ2-1	TRBV6-1	.	.	14	TGTGCCAGCCTTCCCCGGACCACCTACAATGAGCAGTTCTTC	CASLPRTTYNEQFF
TRBJ2-2	TRBV18	few	.	16	TGTGCCAGCTCACCACGTACCAGTTCGAACACCGGGGAGCTGTTTTTT	CASSPRTSSNTGELFF
TRBJ2-3	TRBV27	many	.	14	TGTGCCAGCGGGCTTGTCTCGGGGGCAGATACGCAGTATTTT	CASGLVSGADTQYF
TRBJ1-6	TRBV2	few	TRBD1	16	TGCGCCAGCAGCCAGGTTACGGGACAGTTAAATTCACCCCTCCACTTT	CASSQVTGQLNSPLHF
TRBJ2-3	TRBV19	many	.	13	TGTGCCAGTAGTATTACCGACACAGATACGCAGTATTTT	CASSITDTDTQYF
TRBJ2-5	TRBV7-9	.	TRBD2	15	TGTGCCATTCAGCCCGAGCGGGGCCAAGGAGGGACCCAGTACTTC	CAIQPERGQGGTQYF
TRBJ1-6	TRBV19	few	.	14	TGTGCCAGTACGGGAGGACGTGGGGGATCACCCCTCCACTTT	CASTGGRGGSPLHF
TRBJ1-2	TRBV6-2/TRBV6-3	many	.	13	TGTGCCAGCAGTTACGCGGTTAACTATGGCTACACCTTC	CASSYAVNYGYTF
TRBJ2-7	TRBV3-1	many	.	12	TGTGCCAGCAGTCAGACTACCTACGAGCAGTACTTC	CASSQTTYEQYF
TRBJ1-5	TRBV5-1	few	TRBD1	13	TGCGCCAGCGACAGGGCCGGCAATCAGCCCCAGCATTTT	CASDRAGNQPQHF
TRBJ2-7	TRBV10-3	.	.	13	TGTGCCATCAGCACTTATGAGTCAATAGAGCAGTACTTC	CAISTYESIEQYF
TRBJ1-1	TRBV19	.	.	14	TGTGCCAGTAGTGCAACCGAGACGGTCACTGAAGCTTTCTTT	CASSATETVTEAFF
TRBJ2-3	TRBV20-1	.	TRBD2	16	TGCAGTGCTAGACACTTACTAGCGGGAGGGCCAGGTACGCAGTATTTT	CSARHLLAGGPGTQYF
TRBJ2-1	TRBV7-3	many	TRBD2	16	TGTGCCAGCAGCCCGAACTTACTAGCGCCCTACAATGAGCAGTTCTTC	CASSPNLLAPYNEQFF
TRBJ2-7	TRBV30	.	.	13	TGTGCCTGGAGGTGGAAGGGCTCCTACGAGCAGTACTTC	CAWRWKGSYEQYF
TRBJ2-3	TRBV7-2	few	.	17	TGTGCCAGCGGCTTACCGGTATGGGCGTCTAGCACAGATACGCAGTATTTT	CASGLPVWASSTDTQYF
TRBJ2-1	TRBV6-5	few	TRBD2	15	TGTGCCAGCAGTTACTTGACTAGCGGGGGGGCCGAGCAGTTCTTC	CASSYLTSGGAEQFF
TRBJ2-1	TRBV28	few	TRBD2	17	TGTGCCAGCAGTATCCTATCCAGCGGGAGCAACTTCAATGAGCAGTTCTTC	CASSILSSGSNFNEQFF
TRBJ2-7	TRBV11-2	many	.	14	TGTGCCAGCAGCTTAGATCTAGACGTGTACGAGCAGTACTTC	CASSLDLDVYEQYF
TRBJ2-1	TRBV25-1	many	TRBD1	17	TGTGCCAGCAGTTTTGACAGGGGGTTACTCCCCTACAATGAGCAGTTCTTC	CASSFDRGLLPYNEQFF
TRBJ2-2	TRBV30	few	TRBD2	13	TGTGCCTGGAACGGGAGGTACACCGGGGAGCTGTTTTTT	CAWNGRYTGELFF
TRBJ1-1	TRBV27	many	.	14	TGTGCCAGCAGTTTAGAACCAGGACTCACTGAAGCTTTCTTT	CASSLEPGLTEAFF
TRBJ1-5	TRBV6-5	.	.	13	TGTGCCAGCAGTTACTCCAGTACCGGGGCCCAGCATTTT	CASSYSSTGAQHF
TRBJ1-1	TRBV20-1	few	TRBD1	14	TGCAGTGCTAGATATGGGACAGGGAACACTGAAGCTTTCTTT	CSARYGTGNTEAFF
TRBJ1-2	TRBV12-3/TRBV12-4	many	.	15	TGTGCCAGCAGTCTCCTCGTCCGGAGCCTTATCGGCTACACCTTC	CASSLLVRSLIGYTF
TRBJ2-2	TRBV7-8	many	TRBD1	15	TGTGCCAGCAGCTTACGCACAGGGGACACCGGGGAGCTGTTTTTT	CASSLRTGDTGELFF
TRBJ1-4	TRBV4-2	few	.	16	TGTGCCAGCAGCCAAGGGGAAGGAGGGGGAATTGAAAAACTGTTTTTT	CASSQGEGGGIEKLFF
TRBJ2-1	TRBV5-1	many	.	15	TGCGCCAGCAGCTTGGGGCATCGTTGGGTCAATGAGCAGTTCTTC	CASSLGHRWVNEQFF
TRBJ2-3	TRBV25-1	.	TRBD1	21	TGTGCCAGCAGTGCGATCCGGGACAGGGGATCTCCCATAATAAGCACAGATACGCAGTATTTT	CASSAIRDRGSPIISTDTQYF
TRBJ2-2	TRBV12-3/TRBV12-4	few	TRBD1	15	TGTGCCAGCAGTAGGGACAGGAGGAACACCGGGGAGCTGTTTTTT	CASSRDRRNTGELFF
TRBJ2-5	TRBV7-9	.	.	14	TGTGCCAGCAGCTTAAGGGAGGACTGGGAGACCCAGTACTTC	CASSLREDWETQYF
TRBJ2-7	TRBV29-1	many	.	13	TGCAGCGTTGAAGGACAGGATGGGTACGAGCAGTACTTC	CSVEGQDGYEQYF
TRBJ1-4	TRBV7-2	many	TRBD1	14	TGTGCCACCTCGCGCCAGGGGGTTGGTGAAAAACTGTTTTTT	CATSRQGVGEKLFF
TRBJ2-1	TRBV7-2	many	.	14	TGTGCCAGCAGCTTAACGGGAGCGGGCAATGAGCAGTTCTTC	CASSLTGAGNEQFF
TRBJ2-7	TRBV6-1	.	.	16	TGTGCCAGCTCCCCCGGGCCCGCTTCCCTCTGGGACGAGCAGCACTTC	CASSPGPASLWDEQHF
TRBJ2-5	TRBV7-2	many	TRBD2	15	TGTGCCAGCAGCCGGGGGACTAGTGGACAAGAGACCCAGTACTTC	CASSRGTSGQETQYF
TRBJ2-1	TRBV29-1	few	TRBD1	14	TGCAGTACTCCTGACAGGGGGGTTTACAATGAGCAGTTCTTC	CSTPDRGVYNEQFF